A single sample is the source of the 15 T cell receptor beta chains below, sequenced in a study of cytomegalovirus exposure and HLA in healthy donors (dated by TCRdb to about 2017). The library was made by the immunoSEQ multiplex PCR assay. The multiplex PCR relied on a mix of 60 forward primers for TCR Vbeta segments and 13 reverse primers for TCR Jbeta segments. Not all clones reach the TCRdb copy of this immuneACCESS table, which keeps in-frame sequences only. Checked studies attribute under half of the gap to unresolved V genes and leave the rest unexplained. Here the sample has about 200,000 clones; approximately 79% occur a single time. The top ten clones comprise 1.5% to 2% of the sample. The sequencing sample was made of PBMCs. The source is a man aged 45-60 years in good health and CMV-seronegative.

The chain combines TRBV27 with TRBJ1-5, with 7 bases lining up with TRBD1. V gave up 6 bases and J gave up 1 base; unmatched junction bases: 3. Per germline, CDR1 MNHEY and CDR2 SMNVEV (reference sequence). The CDR3 is made up of 14 amino acids. CDR3 sequence (DNA): TGTGCCAGCAGACGGACAGGCAGCAATCAGCCCCAGCATTTT. The encoded protein is CASRRTGSNQPQHF.

The V call is TRBV5-4, the J call TRBJ2-3; 10 positions match TRBD2. J was trimmed by 0 bases and V by 4 bases; bases with no gene match: 11. The length of the CDR3 is 18 residues. Germline V gene sequence: CDR1 SGHNT, CDR2 YYREEE (reference sequence). The CDR3 protein is CASSPPGSGRISTDTQYF. DNA of the CDR3: TGTGCCAGCAGCCCCCCAGGTAGCGGGAGGATCAGCACAGATACGCAGTATTTT.

This chain joins TRBV6-1 and TRBJ1-5; D is unresolved. The CDR3 consists of 12 residues. The V gene lost 8 bases and the J gene lost 15 bases, with 20 bases spanning the gap. CDR1 and CDR2 (germline): MNHNS, SASEGT. The CDR3 here is CASHSTPGPSHF. Here the CDR3 DNA reads TGTGCCAGCCACTCCACTCCAGGCCCCTCGCATTTT.

The V and J genes are TRBV12-5 and TRBJ2-1, with no clear D. Trimming removed 10 bases from V and 0 bases from J, with 10 bases in between. Germline V gene sequence: CDR1 LGHNT, CDR2 FRNRAP. The CDR3 contains 13 residues. CDR3 in amino acids: CATDLSSYNEQFF. The CDR3 DNA follows: TGTGCTACTGACTTGAGCTCCTACAATGAGCAGTTCTTC.

The CDR3 region has the DNA TGTGCCAGCAGCCGTTTGGGCAGGGGAACAGATACGCAGTATTTT. It encodes CASSRLGRGTDTQYF. The chain uses TRBV16 and TRBJ2-3, with D perhaps matching TRBD1 (6 bases). Per germline, CDR1 KGHSY and CDR2 FQNENV. V was shortened by 4 bases and J by 3 bases, with 14 bases between the two germline ends. The CDR3 contains 15 residues.

The J gene is TRBJ2-7, the V gene TRBV13; 9 bases line up with TRBD1. The V gene end was trimmed by 4 bases and the J gene end by 4 bases; junction bases not matched to a gene: 11. This CDR3 is 16 amino acids long. The germline V gene has CDR1 PRHDT and CDR2 FYEKMQ (reference sequence). CDR3 nucleotides: TGTGCCAGCAGCTCCATCCGAGGGGACAGGGTGTACGAGCAGTACTTC. Translated, it gives CASSSIRGDRVYEQYF.

This clone appeared once. This sequence joins TRBV27 and TRBJ2-1, with TRBD2 identical over 11 bases. The V gene end was trimmed by 4 bases and the J gene end by 4 bases; junction bases not matched to a gene: 6. Per germline, CDR1 MNHEY and CDR2 SMNVEV (reference sequence). The CDR3 length is 16 residues. The CDR3 DNA follows: TGTGCCAGCAGTTCCTTAGCGGGAGGGATATACAATGAGCAGTTCTTC. Encoded protein: CASSSLAGGIYNEQFF.

The J gene is TRBJ2-1, the V gene TRBV2, with 7 nucleotides matching TRBD2. Unmatched junction bases numbered 4, after V lost 5 bases and J lost 0 bases. Per the germline V gene, CDR1 is SNHLY and CDR2 is FYNNEI. This CDR3 has 15 residues. CDR3 DNA: TGTGCCAGCAGTTTCCGGGGGGACTCCTACAATGAGCAGTTCTTC. Its translation: CASSFRGDSYNEQFF.

The chain carries TRBV5-6 and TRBJ1-3; D may be TRBD1 (6 bases). CDR1 SGHDT and CDR2 YYEEEE come from the germline V gene. This CDR3 is built from 14 residues. V lost 3 bases to trimming and J lost 1 base, with 8 bases between them. The CDR3, as DNA: TGTGCCAGCAGCTCAGGGGTATCTGGAAACACCATATATTTT. This sequence encodes CASSSGVSGNTIYF.

On this clone: Different DNA sequences within this sample yield the same CDR3. V and J are TRBV27 and TRBJ1-1, with 9 positions matching TRBD1. The CDR3 spans 15 residues. Germline lookup yields CDR1 MNHEY and CDR2 SMNVEV (reference sequence). V was clipped by 8 bases and J by 3 bases; unmatched bases: 10. The CDR3 sequence: CASRLQGAGYTEAFF. The CDR3 coding sequence is TGTGCCAGCCGACTACAGGGGGCGGGTTACACTGAAGCTTTCTTT.

This clone was seen a handful of times. The chain links TRBV27 to TRBJ1-5, with TRBD1 identical over 7 bases. V lost 4 bases, J lost 4 bases, and 7 bases stayed unmatched. This CDR3 is 15 amino acids long. Germline V gives CDR1 MNHEY, CDR2 SMNVEV (reference sequence). The CDR3 DNA sequence: TGTGCCAGCAGTTCAAAGGGACAGCTTAATCAGCCCCAGCATTTT. Protein product: CASSSKGQLNQPQHF.

The chain is built from TRBV9 and TRBJ1-1; the D gene is possibly TRBD1 (6 bases). V lost 3 bases and J lost 7, with 13 bases in between. From germline, CDR1 is SGDLS and CDR2 YYNGEE. The CDR3 extends over 13 amino acids. The chain's CDR3 is CASSALGGVEAFF. In DNA, the CDR3 is TGTGCCAGCAGCGCCTTAGGGGGGGTTGAAGCTTTCTTT.

This chain links TRBV28 with TRBJ2-3; maybe TRBD2 (6 bases). V lost 3 bases and J lost 4, with 17 bases in between. Germline V gene data show CDR1 as MDHEN and CDR2 as SYDVKM. This CDR3 region has 16 residues. The CDR3 DNA reads as TGTGCCAGCAGTTTTATTGCGTCGGGAGTACCAGATACGCAGTATTTT. Residues: CASSFIASGVPDTQYF.

Concerning this clone: Other DNA sequences from this sample encode an identical CDR3 as well. V and J are TRBV9 and TRBJ2-7, with D unresolved. Trimming took 0 bases from V and 2 from J, leaving 9 bases between them. There are 14 residues in the CDR3. CDR1 is SGDLS and CDR2 is YYNGEE in the germline V gene. CDR3 nucleotide sequence: TGTGCCAGCAGCGTAGGGGCAGGAACCTACGAGCAGTACTTC. It is translated as CASSVGAGTYEQYF.

This rearrangement joins TRBV10-3 to TRBJ1-5; no clear D gene. The CDR3 loop spans 16 amino acids. V lost 3 bases, J lost 2 bases, and 14 bases lay in between. CDR1 and CDR2 (germline): ENHRY, SYGVKD. The CDR3 bases are TGTGCCATCAGTGAATCTTACGGGGTAGGCAATCAGCCCCAGCATTTT. Protein sequence: CAISESYGVGNQPQHF.